This TCR beta chain appears in the sequencing data of a study of a mutant IDH1 vaccine in newly diagnosed glioma (dated by TCRdb to the early 2020s). The study in broad terms: Patients were given eight vaccinations, in weeks 1, 3, 5, 7, 11, 15, 19 and 23, which matched visits V03 through V10. Prior to enrollment, patients had been given standard therapy consisting of radiotherapy alone, temozolomide alone, or radiochemotherapy with temozolomide, with the combination given to most patients. Vaccination was initiated 4-6 weeks after radiotherapy alone, or concurrently with temozolomide cycles in the chemotherapy-containing groups. Peripheral blood samples were drawn at six visits, namely V03 (baseline), V05, V07, V10, V12 and V13. For exploratory analyses, around 23 treated patients had longitudinal TCRB deep sequencing done wherever samples were available. The approximately 32 treated patients were roughly 62% male and approximately 40% female, with a mean age of about 38 years. Study-wide findings and limitations: Changes in the top peripheral T cell clonotypes picked up by TCRB sequencing did not appear to be linked to pseudoprogression. PBMC samples for TCRB deep sequencing were selected based on availability. Vaccine-induced immune responses across multiple MHC alleles were detected in 80% to 95% of patients. It was noted by the authors that analyses of patient blood samples could not be reproduced owing to sample limitations.

A remark on this clone: What this receptor recognizes is not known. Base qualities are not recorded, but no much larger clone differs from it by a single base.

The method behind the library was the immunoSEQ multiplex PCR assay. Rearranged TCR beta chain sequences were amplified with the hsTCRB Kit following the manufacturer's protocol. TCRB libraries were sequenced on an Illumina MiSeq. Concerning the study's data processing: The proprietary platform of the kit vendor was used for demultiplexing, trimming and gene mapping. As stored in TCRdb, this immuneACCESS dataset retains in-frame rearrangements with V and J assigned. A fraction of the clones does not appear; measured against another copy, unresolved V genes explain less than half of the discrepancy, and the remainder lacks a known reason. The V and J calls and clone size were taken over from that table, and D and trimming were inferred from the DNA. The sample table lists 65,000 or so clones, roughly 84% of them with a count of one. The ten largest clones represent about 4% of the sample. Here V drops 1 base and J drops 3 bases, and the junction holds 6 bases not matched to any gene. There are 17 amino acids in the CDR3, from cysteine to phenylalanine inclusive. The read is trimmed to its CDR3 DNA, 51 bases read in frame from base 1. Via the germline V gene, CDR1 is SGHAT and CDR2 FQNNGV.

What this sample's time point label stands for: week 23, last vaccination. Each vaccine dose, consisting of 300 ug of a 20-mer mutant IDH1 peptide in Montanide, was administered subcutaneously with topical imiquimod. Donors had newly diagnosed WHO grade 3 or 4 IDH1-mutant astrocytomas with loss of nuclear ATRX. The samples were drawn from NOA16, a multicentre, single-arm, open-label phase I trial in Germany that tested a mutant IDH1 peptide vaccine in humans for the first time. Genomic DNA for TCRB sequencing was isolated from EDTA blood with the DNeasy Blood and Tissue Kit. The receptor was isolated from a man aged 25 to 40 with glioma. The chain joins TRBV11-2 to TRBJ2-4, with 10 middle bases fitting TRBD2. Sequences were derived from PBMCs, sampled from a glioma patient whose treatment included an IDH1 peptide vaccine. The bases are TGTGCCAGCAGCTTAGTAGGGACTAGCGCGCACAAAAACATTCAGTACTTC. This gives the protein CASSLVGTSAHKNIQYF.